These T cell receptor beta chains were read from a single sample in a study of response to subunit inactivated influenza vaccine. TCRdb redid the calling of the RT-PCR reads with MiXCR, one entry per CDR3 protein. The sample has fewer than 800,000 distinct CDR3 sequences; about 15% are singletons. The sequencing used PBMCs from blood, collected about 11 days after vaccination. The receptors were sampled from a middle-aged man who received an inactivated influenza vaccine. CDR3s include the opening cysteine and the closing phenylalanine or tryptophan. D genes are given only for firm matches. Where a row states a size, it is once, few, many or the class of an expanded clone; other rows omit it.

v_gene	abundance	j_gene	d_gene	CDR3aa	CDR3nt
TRBV20-1	NA	TRBJ1-5	NA	CSASTGGNQPQHF	TGCAGTGCTAGTACGGGGGGCAATCAGCCCCAGCATTTT
TRBV29-1	NA	TRBJ2-3	TRBD2	CSVGGLAIEFKLDTQYF	TGCAGCGTCGGAGGACTAGCAATAGAGTTTAAGTTAGATACGCAGTATTTT
TRBV2	few	TRBJ2-1	TRBD2	CASSPRTSGGDEQFF	TGTGCCAGCAGCCCTCGGACTAGCGGGGGCGATGAGCAGTTCTTC
TRBV7-6	NA	TRBJ2-5	NA	CASSLMRETQYF	TGTGCCAGCAGCTTAATGCGTGAGACCCAGTACTTC
TRBV7-2	NA	TRBJ2-7	TRBD2	CASSTQGLAGGNEQYF	TGTGCCAGCAGCACCCAGGGACTAGCGGGGGGGAACGAGCAGTACTTC
TRBV6-2/TRBV6-3	NA	TRBJ2-4	NA	CASSFIGNIQYF	TGTGCCAGCAGTTTCATCGGAAACATTCAGTACTTC
TRBV13	many	TRBJ1-5	TRBD1	CASSAGQGSQPQHF	TGTGCCAGCAGCGCGGGACAGGGCTCTCAGCCCCAGCATTTT
TRBV20-1	NA	TRBJ2-3	TRBD2	CSADGTSGGTDTQYF	TGCAGTGCTGATGGGACTAGCGGAGGCACAGATACGCAGTATTTT
TRBV5-6	NA	TRBJ2-1	TRBD2	CASTIGGSSSYNEQFF	TGTGCCAGCACCATCGGGGGGTCCAGCTCCTACAATGAGCAGTTCTTC
TRBV5-6	many	TRBJ2-1	NA	CASSGQGIGSYNEQFF	TGTGCCAGCAGCGGGCAGGGTATCGGGTCCTACAATGAGCAGTTCTTC
TRBV7-8	few	TRBJ1-1	NA	CASSFLHRESEAFF	TGTGCCAGCAGCTTCTTACATAGGGAGTCCGAAGCTTTCTTT
TRBV7-6	NA	TRBJ1-1	NA	CASTNHWGNTEAFF	TGTGCCAGCACCAATCACTGGGGGAACACTGAAGCTTTCTTT
TRBV7-9	NA	TRBJ2-7	TRBD2	CASSDISLLAGVEEQYF	TGTGCCAGCAGCGACATTTCCTTACTAGCGGGAGTGGAGGAGCAGTACTTC
TRBV30	NA	TRBJ1-1	NA	CAWSQGGAEAFF	TGTGCCTGGAGTCAGGGAGGGGCTGAAGCTTTCTTT
TRBV3-1	few	TRBJ2-1	NA	CASSQGPTWGNEQFF	TGTGCCAGCAGCCAGGGCCCAACCTGGGGCAATGAGCAGTTCTTC
TRBV10-3	NA	TRBJ1-1	NA	CAISAGTPPGAFF	TGTGCCATCAGTGCCGGGACTCCCCCGGGAGCTTTCTTT
TRBV6-1	few	TRBJ2-1	NA	CASSPPGLSYNEQFF	TGTGCCAGCAGTCCTCCGGGACTTTCCTACAATGAGCAGTTCTTC
TRBV4-1	few	TRBJ2-1	NA	CASSQGLGYSPITGNEQFF	TGCGCCAGCAGCCAAGGGCTCGGGTACAGCCCAATTACGGGGAATGAGCAGTTCTTC
TRBV18	NA	TRBJ1-1	NA	CASSPIVDTEAFF	TGTGCCAGCTCACCAATAGTGGACACTGAAGCTTTCTTT
TRBV6-2/TRBV6-3	NA	TRBJ2-7	TRBD1	CACSTYRGQTYEQYF	TGTGCCTGCAGTACCTACAGGGGGCAGACCTACGAGCAGTACTTC
TRBV6-1	NA	TRBJ2-5	NA	CASSVVGVGATQYF	TGTGCCAGCAGTGTGGTGGGGGTAGGTGCGACCCAGTACTTC
TRBV7-2	few	TRBJ1-5	NA	CASSLTPYQPQHF	TGTGCCAGCAGCTTAACCCCCTATCAGCCCCAGCATTTT
TRBV12-3/TRBV12-4	NA	TRBJ1-1	TRBD1	CASSSGTVGNTEAFF	TGTGCCAGCAGTTCCGGGACAGTAGGGAACACTGAAGCTTTCTTT
TRBV27	NA	TRBJ2-3	NA	CASTLYYGSTDTQYF	TGTGCCAGCACCCTCTATTATGGTTCTACAGATACGCAGTATTTT
TRBV19	few	TRBJ2-1	NA	CASSIVRGNEQFF	TGTGCCAGTAGTATAGTGAGGGGGAATGAGCAGTTCTTC
TRBV2	many	TRBJ2-7	TRBD2	CASRGTSGSYEQYF	TGTGCCAGCAGGGGGACTAGCGGGAGTTACGAGCAGTACTTC
TRBV6-1	NA	TRBJ2-1	TRBD1	CASSEQGTGGNEQFF	TGTGCCAGCAGTGAACAAGGGACAGGGGGCAATGAGCAGTTCTTC
TRBV12-3/TRBV12-4	NA	TRBJ1-6	NA	CASSFGGNSNSPLHF	TGTGCCAGCAGTTTTGGCGGGAACAGTAATTCACCCCTCCACTTT
TRBV11-2	few	TRBJ1-5	NA	CASSLVLPGPNQPQHF	TGTGCCAGCAGCTTAGTCCTGCCGGGACCCAATCAGCCCCAGCATTTT
TRBV6-1	NA	TRBJ1-4	NA	CASSPRGGTNEKLFF	TGTGCCAGCAGTCCTCGGGGAGGGACTAATGAAAAACTGTTTTTT
TRBV20-1	NA	TRBJ2-1	NA	CSAPTKPSSYNEQFF	TGCAGTGCCCCGACTAAGCCGAGCTCCTACAATGAGCAGTTCTTC
TRBV12-3/TRBV12-4	few	TRBJ2-1	NA	CASWRGYEQFF	TGTGCCAGTTGGAGGGGGTATGAGCAGTTCTTC
TRBV12-3/TRBV12-4	NA	TRBJ2-3	TRBD1	CASNFPDRGVQDTQYF	TGTGCCAGCAACTTTCCTGACAGGGGAGTACAGGATACGCAGTATTTT
TRBV6-1	many	TRBJ2-2	TRBD2	CASSPYSGGAGELFF	TGTGCCAGCAGTCCTTATAGCGGGGGTGCCGGGGAGCTGTTTTTT
TRBV20-1	NA	TRBJ2-1	TRBD2	CSAPDGGLAGIRNEQFF	TGCAGTGCACCAGACGGGGGACTAGCGGGCATCAGGAATGAGCAGTTCTTC
TRBV7-9	NA	TRBJ1-1	NA	CASSLRHGAAEAFF	TGTGCCAGCAGCTTAAGACATGGGGCCGCTGAAGCTTTCTTT
TRBV12-3/TRBV12-4	NA	TRBJ2-6	TRBD2	CASSGLPRELSGANVLTF	TGTGCCAGCAGTGGACTCCCGCGGGAGCTATCAGGGGCCAACGTCCTGACTTTC
TRBV12-3/TRBV12-4	NA	TRBJ1-2	TRBD1	CASSPTKTGYGYTF	TGTGCCAGCAGTCCAACCAAGACAGGGTATGGCTACACCTTC
TRBV6-6	few	TRBJ1-1	NA	CASSSAENTEAFF	TGTGCCAGCAGCTCGGCAGAGAACACTGAAGCTTTCTTT
TRBV12-3/TRBV12-4	few	TRBJ2-7	NA	CASSLRVISLEQYF	TGTGCCAGCAGTTTACGGGTTATCTCACTCGAGCAGTACTTC
TRBV28	NA	TRBJ2-7	TRBD1	CASSIGTGGVYEQYF	TGTGCCAGCAGTATCGGGACAGGGGGTGTCTACGAGCAGTACTTC
TRBV11-2	NA	TRBJ1-1	TRBD1	CASSFDRANTEAFF	TGTGCCAGCAGCTTCGACAGGGCGAACACTGAAGCTTTCTTT